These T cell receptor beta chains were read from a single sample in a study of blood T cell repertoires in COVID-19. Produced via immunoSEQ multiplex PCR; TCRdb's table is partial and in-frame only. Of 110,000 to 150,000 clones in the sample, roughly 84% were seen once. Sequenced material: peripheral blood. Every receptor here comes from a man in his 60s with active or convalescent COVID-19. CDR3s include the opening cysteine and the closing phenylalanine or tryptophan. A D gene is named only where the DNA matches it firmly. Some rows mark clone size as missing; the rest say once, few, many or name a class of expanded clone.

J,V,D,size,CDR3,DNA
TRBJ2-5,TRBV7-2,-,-,CASSLQLSPQETQYF,TGTGCCAGCAGCTTACAGTTGTCCCCACAAGAGACCCAGTACTTC
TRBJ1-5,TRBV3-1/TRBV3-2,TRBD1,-,CASSQGTGVGQPQHF,TGTGCCAGCAGCCAAGGGACAGGGGTCGGTCAGCCCCAGCATTTT
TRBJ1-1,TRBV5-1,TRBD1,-,CASTRTGVDTEAFF,TGCGCCAGCACCCGTACAGGGGTGGACACTGAAGCTTTCTTT
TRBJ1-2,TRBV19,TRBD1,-,CATTVGTANYGYTF,TGTGCCACCACAGTCGGGACAGCTAACTATGGCTACACCTTC
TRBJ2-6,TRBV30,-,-,CAWDPQSSGANVLTF,TGTGCCTGGGACCCACAGAGCTCTGGGGCCAACGTCCTGACTTTC
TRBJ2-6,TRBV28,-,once,CASSLLDRAPSVPGANVLTF,TGTGCCAGCAGTTTACTAGACAGGGCTCCTAGCGTCCCTGGGGCCAACGTCCTGACTTTC
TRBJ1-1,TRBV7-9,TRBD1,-,CASSFQGGNTEAFF,TGTGCCAGCAGCTTCCAGGGGGGGAACACTGAAGCTTTCTTT
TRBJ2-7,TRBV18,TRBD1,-,CASSPQRQGNPYEQYF,TGTGCCAGCTCACCACAAAGACAGGGGAACCCCTACGAGCAGTACTTC
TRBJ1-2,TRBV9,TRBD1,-,CASSALTGGSANYGYTF,TGTGCCAGCAGCGCCTTGACAGGGGGATCAGCTAACTATGGCTACACCTTC
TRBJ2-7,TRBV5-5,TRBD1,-,CASSFGRGNYEQYF,TGTGCCAGCAGCTTCGGCAGGGGGAACTACGAGCAGTACTTC
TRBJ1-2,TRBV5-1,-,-,CASSQDIRYGYTF,TGCGCCAGCAGCCAGGACATTCGCTATGGCTACACCTTC
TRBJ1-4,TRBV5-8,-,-,CASSLWDKEKLFF,TGTGCCAGCAGCTTGTGGGACAAAGAAAAACTGTTTTTT
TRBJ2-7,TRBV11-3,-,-,CASSDRIAYEQYF,TGTGCCAGCAGCGACAGGATCGCCTACGAGCAGTACTTC
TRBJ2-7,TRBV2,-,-,CASSFVSVSYEQYF,TGTGCCAGCAGTTTTGTAAGCGTATCCTACGAGCAGTACTTC
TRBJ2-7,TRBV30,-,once,CAWSAGDDYEQYF,TGTGCCTGGAGTGCAGGGGACGACTACGAGCAGTACTTC
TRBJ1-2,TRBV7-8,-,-,CASSLAHIVGGDSGYTF,TGTGCCAGCAGCTTAGCGCATATCGTAGGAGGGGACTCTGGCTACACCTTC
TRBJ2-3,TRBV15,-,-,CATSRPAEGPPPDTQYF,TGTGCCACCAGCAGACCAGCGGAGGGGCCCCCCCCAGATACGCAGTATTTT
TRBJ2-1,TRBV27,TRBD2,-,CASSAVAGVNEQFF,TGTGCCAGCAGTGCGGTAGCGGGGGTCAATGAGCAGTTCTTC
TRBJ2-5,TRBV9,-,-,CASSVIETQYF,TGTGCCAGCAGCGTCATAGAGACCCAGTACTTC
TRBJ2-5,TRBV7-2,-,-,CASSRGGLETQYF,TGTGCCAGCAGCAGGGGGGGGCTGGAGACCCAGTACTTC
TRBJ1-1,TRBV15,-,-,CATSRDSVNTEAFF,TGTGCCACCAGCAGAGATTCGGTGAACACTGAAGCTTTCTTT
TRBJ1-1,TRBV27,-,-,CASRVAGYLNTEAFF,TGTGCCAGCAGGGTGGCAGGGTACTTAAACACTGAAGCTTTCTTT
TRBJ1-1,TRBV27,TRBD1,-,CASSLLPGQGRRTEAFF,TGTGCCAGCAGTTTATTGCCGGGACAGGGGAGGAGAACTGAAGCTTTCTTT
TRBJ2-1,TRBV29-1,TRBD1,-,CSVEGIGGTGAPSSYNEQFF,TGCAGCGTTGAAGGGATAGGGGGGACAGGGGCGCCAAGCTCCTACAATGAGCAGTTCTTC
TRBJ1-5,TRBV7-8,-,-,CASSLFRRGSNQPQHF,TGTGCCAGCAGCTTATTTCGGAGGGGAAGCAATCAGCCCCAGCATTTT
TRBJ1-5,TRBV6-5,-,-,CASTQGHSNQPQHF,TGTGCCAGCACTCAGGGTCATAGCAATCAGCCCCAGCATTTT
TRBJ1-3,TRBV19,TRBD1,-,CASSPTTGALGNTIYF,TGTGCCAGTAGTCCGACTACAGGGGCTTTAGGAAACACCATATATTTT
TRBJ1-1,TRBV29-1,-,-,CSVPGWTRLGFGAFF,TGCAGCGTTCCCGGATGGACTCGGTTAGGTTTTGGGGCTTTCTTT
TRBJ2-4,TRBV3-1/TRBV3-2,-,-,CASSQDASGPKNIQYF,TGTGCCAGCAGCCAAGACGCTTCAGGGCCCAAAAACATTCAGTACTTC
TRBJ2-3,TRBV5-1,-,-,CASSVGTTRGGDTQYF,TGCGCCAGCAGCGTCGGGACTACCCGAGGGGGAGATACGCAGTATTTT
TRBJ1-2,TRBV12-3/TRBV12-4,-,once,CASSNGQLYGYTF,TGTGCCAGCAGCAACGGACAGCTCTATGGCTACACCTTC
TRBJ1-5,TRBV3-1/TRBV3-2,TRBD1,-,CASSRGQVGPQHF,TGTGCCAGCAGCCGAGGACAGGTCGGCCCCCAGCATTTT
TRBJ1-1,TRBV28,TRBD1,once,CASRRQGLSTEAFF,TGTGCCAGCAGACGACAGGGGTTGAGCACTGAAGCTTTCTTT
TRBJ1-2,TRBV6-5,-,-,CASYPQNTGNYGYTF,TGTGCCAGCTATCCACAGAATACAGGGAACTATGGCTACACCTTC
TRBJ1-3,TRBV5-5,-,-,CASSLGPIGVPGNTIYF,TGTGCCAGCAGCTTGGGCCCTATAGGGGTGCCTGGAAACACCATATATTTT
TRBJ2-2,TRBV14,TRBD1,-,CASSLRTGGSGELFF,TGTGCCAGCAGTTTAAGGACAGGGGGCTCCGGGGAGCTGTTTTTT
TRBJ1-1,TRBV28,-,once,CASSDSGTPNTEAFF,TGTGCCAGCAGTGATTCCGGGACTCCGAACACTGAAGCTTTCTTT
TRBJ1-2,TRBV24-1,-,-,CATSERNYGYTF,TGTGCCACCAGTGAGAGAAACTATGGCTACACCTTC
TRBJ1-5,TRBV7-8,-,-,CASSLARDQPQHF,TGTGCCAGCAGCTTAGCTAGAGATCAGCCCCAGCATTTT
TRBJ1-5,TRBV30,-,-,CAWSVRGSLYQPQHF,TGTGCCTGGAGTGTAAGGGGGAGCCTTTATCAGCCCCAGCATTTT
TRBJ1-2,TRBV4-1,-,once,CASSQSLRENYGYTF,TGCGCCAGCAGCCAAAGTTTACGGGAGAACTATGGCTACACCTTC
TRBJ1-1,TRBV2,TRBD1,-,CASSVTGASEAFF,TGTGCCAGCAGTGTGACAGGGGCTTCTGAAGCTTTCTTT
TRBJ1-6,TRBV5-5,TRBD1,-,CASSATGVANSPLHF,TGTGCCAGCAGCGCAACAGGGGTGGCCAATTCACCCCTCCACTTT
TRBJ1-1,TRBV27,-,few,CASSPWRRGGATVNTEAFF,TGTGCCAGCAGCCCTTGGAGGAGGGGGGGGGCTACGGTGAACACTGAAGCTTTCTTT
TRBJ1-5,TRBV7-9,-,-,CASSLGATNQPQHF,TGTGCCAGCAGCTTAGGCGCTACCAATCAGCCCCAGCATTTT